Listed below are T cell receptor beta chains from one sample, sequenced in a study of cytotoxic CD8 clonotypes in ibrutinib-treated CLL. This table comes from immunoSEQ multiplex PCR, and its TCRdb copy is limited to in-frame clones, with some not included. Found here are some 81,000 clones, about 76% of them singletons; the top ten hold nearly 5%. The specimen was PBMCs, collected after 12 months of ibrutinib treatment. The receptor source for this set is a human donor with chronic lymphocytic leukemia. The CDR3 runs from the conserved cysteine through the conserved F or W. Each record gives: V gene, J gene, D gene, clone size, CDR3 DNA, CDR3 protein. A D gene is named only where the DNA matches it firmly. A row's size may be missing; if present it is once, few, many or a size class.

TRBV7-2	TRBJ2-3	NA	NA	TGTGCCAGCAGCCCCGGGAGCACAGATACGCAGTATTTT	CASSPGSTDTQYF
TRBV28	TRBJ1-4	NA	NA	TGTGCCAGCAGTTTAGGTCCTGCTCCTGAAAAACTGTTTTTT	CASSLGPAPEKLFF
TRBV30	TRBJ2-7	NA	few	TGTGCCGGGACGACAGCGATAGGCTACGAGCAGTACTTC	CAGTTAIGYEQYF
TRBV20-1	TRBJ2-4	NA	NA	TGCAGTGCCCAACCACGGGGGATTCAGTACTTC	CSAQPRGIQYF
TRBV30	TRBJ2-7	TRBD1	few	TGTGCCTGGACAGGGGGCTTCTACGAGCAGTACTTC	CAWTGGFYEQYF
TRBV28	TRBJ2-5	NA	few	TGTGCCAGCAGCCCCGGACAGACACAAGAGACCCAGTACTTC	CASSPGQTQETQYF
TRBV27	TRBJ2-7	TRBD1	NA	TGTGCCAGCAGCCGCTCCGGGACAGGGACCTACGAGCAGTACTTC	CASSRSGTGTYEQYF
TRBV28	TRBJ2-7	NA	once	TGTGCCAGCAAATACCGCGAGCAGTACTTC	CASKYREQYF
TRBV7-8	TRBJ2-5	TRBD1	once	TGTGCCAGCAGCTTACAGGGGGCGAGGGAGACCCAGTACTTC	CASSLQGARETQYF
TRBV7-2	TRBJ1-4	TRBD1	NA	TGTGCCAGCAGCTCACAGGGACAGGGAAATGAAAAACTGTTTTTT	CASSSQGQGNEKLFF
TRBV27	TRBJ2-6	TRBD1	NA	TGTGCCAGCAGCTCTCGGACAGGGGGAAGCTCTGGGGCCAACGTCCTGACTTTC	CASSSRTGGSSGANVLTF
TRBV4-3	TRBJ2-7	TRBD1	NA	TGCGCCAGCAGCCAAGTCCCGGGACAGGGGGCCTACGAGCAGTACTTC	CASSQVPGQGAYEQYF
TRBV7-3	TRBJ1-3	NA	once	TGTGCCAGCAGCTCCGGGGGTACTGGAAACACCATATATTTT	CASSSGGTGNTIYF
TRBV6-6	TRBJ1-5	TRBD1	NA	TGTGCCAGCAGTTACGGACAGGGGGGTAATCAGCCCCAGCATTTT	CASSYGQGGNQPQHF
TRBV19	TRBJ2-1	NA	NA	TGTGCCAGTAGTATGGTAGGGGGTGCCCCTTACAATGAGCAGTTCTTC	CASSMVGGAPYNEQFF
TRBV5-1	TRBJ1-1	NA	NA	TGCGCCAGCAGCCAGTCCCCACCTATGAACACTGAAGCTTTCTTT	CASSQSPPMNTEAFF
TRBV6-5	TRBJ2-5	NA	few	TGTGCCAGCAGTTACTCGGGCGGGACTCAAGAGACCCAGTACTTC	CASSYSGGTQETQYF
TRBV4-2	TRBJ2-7	NA	NA	TGTGCCAGCAGCCAGCCGGAGGACGGCAGGAGCTCCTACGAGCAGTACTTC	CASSQPEDGRSSYEQYF
TRBV7-9	TRBJ1-2	NA	NA	TGTGCCAGCAGCTTAGAGGCGTCGTATGGCTACACCTTC	CASSLEASYGYTF
TRBV30	TRBJ1-5	NA	few	TGTGCCTGGAGTAGGGGGTTGGATCAGCCCCAGCATTTT	CAWSRGLDQPQHF
TRBV9	TRBJ2-2	TRBD1	NA	TGTGCCAGCAGCGGGACAGGGAACACCGGGGAGCTGTTTTTT	CASSGTGNTGELFF